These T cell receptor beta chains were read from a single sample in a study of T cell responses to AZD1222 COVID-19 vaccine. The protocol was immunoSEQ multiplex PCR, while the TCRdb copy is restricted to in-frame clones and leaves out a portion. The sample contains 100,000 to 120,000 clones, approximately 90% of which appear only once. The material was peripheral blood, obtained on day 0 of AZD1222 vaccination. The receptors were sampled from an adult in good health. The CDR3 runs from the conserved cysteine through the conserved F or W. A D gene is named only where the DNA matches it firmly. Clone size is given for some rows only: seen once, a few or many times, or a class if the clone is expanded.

DNA: TGTGCCAGCAGCTTAGTTTTCGGTGTGGCAGATACGCAGTATTTT
CDR3: CASSLVFGVADTQYF
V: TRBV7-8
size: few
J: TRBJ2-3
D: NA

DNA: TGCGCCAGCAGCCAAGATTTGGGGACTAGTTCTACCGGGGAGCTGTTTTTT
CDR3: CASSQDLGTSSTGELFF
V: TRBV4-1
size: NA
J: TRBJ2-2
D: TRBD2

DNA: TGTGCCAGCTCACCACGGGCGGAACCTGTGGACACTGAAGCTTTCTTT
CDR3: CASSPRAEPVDTEAFF
V: TRBV18
size: NA
J: TRBJ1-1
D: NA

DNA: TGTGCCACCAGTGATCCGGGACAGAATCAGCCCCAGCATTTT
CDR3: CATSDPGQNQPQHF
V: TRBV24-1
size: NA
J: TRBJ1-5
D: TRBD1

DNA: TGTGCCAGCAGTCCCGGACTAGCGGGCGATGAGCAGTTCTTC
CDR3: CASSPGLAGDEQFF
V: TRBV7-3
size: NA
J: TRBJ2-1
D: TRBD2

DNA: TGCGCCAGCAGCTTGGCGGGACAGGGGGACCAGCCCCAGCATTTT
CDR3: CASSLAGQGDQPQHF
V: TRBV5-1
size: NA
J: TRBJ1-5
D: TRBD1

DNA: TGTGCCAGCACCTTCAGGGGTGGGAATTCACCCCTCCACTTT
CDR3: CASTFRGGNSPLHF
V: TRBV28
size: NA
J: TRBJ1-6
D: NA

DNA: TGTGCCAGCAGCGTAGCACTAGCGGGTTACAATGAGCAGTTCTTC
CDR3: CASSVALAGYNEQFF
V: TRBV9
size: NA
J: TRBJ2-1
D: TRBD2

DNA: TGTGCCAGTAGTATCCCCCGGGACAACTATGGCTACACCTTC
CDR3: CASSIPRDNYGYTF
V: TRBV19
size: NA
J: TRBJ1-2
D: NA

DNA: TGTGCCAGCAGCAGAATGGTGACAGGGAACACTGAAGCTTTCTTT
CDR3: CASSRMVTGNTEAFF
V: TRBV5-8
size: few
J: TRBJ1-1
D: NA

DNA: TGTGCCAGCAGCCCATGGCGGGGAGAGAACACCGGGGAGCTGTTTTTT
CDR3: CASSPWRGENTGELFF
V: TRBV7-9
size: once
J: TRBJ2-2
D: NA

DNA: TGCAGCGTTGAAAATTCGGGTGCGATCTACGGGGAGCAGTTCTTC
CDR3: CSVENSGAIYGEQFF
V: TRBV29-1
size: NA
J: TRBJ2-1
D: NA

DNA: TGTGCCATTGGACAGGGCACAGATACGCAGTATTTT
CDR3: CAIGQGTDTQYF
V: TRBV6-5
size: few
J: TRBJ2-3
D: TRBD1

DNA: TGTGCCAGCAGTGGGGTGGACAGGGGAGAGACCCAGTACTTC
CDR3: CASSGVDRGETQYF
V: TRBV2
size: NA
J: TRBJ2-5
D: TRBD1

DNA: TGTGCCAGCAGCTCAACAGGGGGTGTTGAAAAACTGTTTTTT
CDR3: CASSSTGGVEKLFF
V: TRBV3-1/TRBV3-2
size: NA
J: TRBJ1-4
D: TRBD1

DNA: TGTGCCAGCAGTTTATTAGGGCGGCCTGGAAACACCATATATTTT
CDR3: CASSLLGRPGNTIYF
V: TRBV27
size: NA
J: TRBJ1-3
D: NA

DNA: TGTGCCAGCAGCCCTTGGACTAGCGGGAAGGAAGAGACCCAGTACTTC
CDR3: CASSPWTSGKEETQYF
V: TRBV7-2
size: NA
J: TRBJ2-5
D: TRBD2

DNA: TGTGCCTGGAGCCGGGACAGCAATCAGCCCCAGCATTTT
CDR3: CAWSRDSNQPQHF
V: TRBV30
size: NA
J: TRBJ1-5
D: NA

DNA: TGTGCCACCAGTCTAGCGGGAGGGAACACCGGGGAGCTGTTTTTT
CDR3: CATSLAGGNTGELFF
V: TRBV24-1
size: once
J: TRBJ2-2
D: TRBD2

DNA: TGTGCCAGCAGCTTGGGGGGGCGGAACACTGAAGCTTTCTTT
CDR3: CASSLGGRNTEAFF
V: TRBV5-4
size: NA
J: TRBJ1-1
D: NA

DNA: TGTGCCAGCAGCTTAGGTGCGTCGTGGAACACTGAAGCTTTCTTT
CDR3: CASSLGASWNTEAFF
V: TRBV7-2
size: NA
J: TRBJ1-1
D: NA

DNA: TGTGCCACCGCACAACCCCTAGGCGTAACAGCGAGTCAGCAGTTCTTC
CDR3: CATAQPLGVTASQQFF
V: TRBV2
size: NA
J: TRBJ2-1
D: NA

DNA: TGTGCTAGTGGTTTGTCTCATAGCGGGAACACAGATACGCAGTATTTT
CDR3: CASGLSHSGNTDTQYF
V: TRBV12-5
size: NA
J: TRBJ2-3
D: TRBD2

DNA: TGTGCCAGCAGTTCGACAGGGGAAAATTCACCCCTCCACTTT
CDR3: CASSSTGENSPLHF
V: TRBV28
size: NA
J: TRBJ1-6
D: TRBD1

DNA: TGTGCCAGCAGTCCACAGGATTACGAGCAGTACTTC
CDR3: CASSPQDYEQYF
V: TRBV6-2/TRBV6-3
size: NA
J: TRBJ2-7
D: NA

DNA: TGTGCCAGCAGTTACGTTGCGGGACCTTTAATGTACGAGCAGTACTTC
CDR3: CASSYVAGPLMYEQYF
V: TRBV6-5
size: NA
J: TRBJ2-7
D: NA

DNA: TGCGCCAGCAGCCAAACAGGGACTAGCCAAGAGACCCAGTACTTC
CDR3: CASSQTGTSQETQYF
V: TRBV4-3
size: once
J: TRBJ2-5
D: TRBD2

DNA: TGTGCCTGGAGTGAATCATCAACTAATGAAAAACTGTTTTTT
CDR3: CAWSESSTNEKLFF
V: TRBV30
size: NA
J: TRBJ1-4
D: NA

DNA: TGTGCCAGCAGTTCGACAGGGGGAGCTTTCTTT
CDR3: CASSSTGGAFF
V: TRBV28
size: NA
J: TRBJ1-1
D: TRBD1

DNA: TGTGCCAGTAGTATTTTTAGTGCGGCGTACGGGGAGGACTGGGGGGCCAACGTCCTGACTTTC
CDR3: CASSIFSAAYGEDWGANVLTF
V: TRBV19
size: NA
J: TRBJ2-6
D: NA

DNA: TGTGCCAGCAGTCTTGGAGCTCTAGCCAAAAACATTCAGTACTTC
CDR3: CASSLGALAKNIQYF
V: TRBV27
size: NA
J: TRBJ2-4
D: NA

DNA: TGCGCCAGCAGCTTGGGTCCGGGGCCTAGCTCTGGAAACACCATATATTTT
CDR3: CASSLGPGPSSGNTIYF
V: TRBV5-1
size: NA
J: TRBJ1-3
D: NA

DNA: TGTGCCACCTATGGGGTGGGGCAGGGTGAAAACATTCAGTACTTC
CDR3: CATYGVGQGENIQYF
V: TRBV28
size: NA
J: TRBJ2-4
D: NA

DNA: TGTGCCAGCAGGTCGTTAGGGTCCTCTGGAAACACCATATATTTT
CDR3: CASRSLGSSGNTIYF
V: TRBV28
size: NA
J: TRBJ1-3
D: NA

DNA: TGTGCCAGCAGTGCGGTACCCGGGGACCTAGAAAAACTGTTTTTT
CDR3: CASSAVPGDLEKLFF
V: TRBV2
size: few
J: TRBJ1-4
D: NA

DNA: TGTGCCAGCCCCCCCCCGGACAGGGGGTTCGAGCAGTACTTC
CDR3: CASPPPDRGFEQYF
V: TRBV28
size: NA
J: TRBJ2-7
D: TRBD1

DNA: TGTGCCAGCAGCTTATTGAATCCCGGGACTAGCATACTCAAGCAGTACTTC
CDR3: CASSLLNPGTSILKQYF
V: TRBV11-2
size: NA
J: TRBJ2-7
D: TRBD2

DNA: TGTGCCAGTAGTAGACAGGGATCTGAAGCTTTCTTT
CDR3: CASSRQGSEAFF
V: TRBV19
size: NA
J: TRBJ1-1
D: TRBD1

DNA: TGTGCCAGCAGCTTAAGACGGGTCCTCGAGACCCAGTACTTC
CDR3: CASSLRRVLETQYF
V: TRBV5-6
size: NA
J: TRBJ2-5
D: NA